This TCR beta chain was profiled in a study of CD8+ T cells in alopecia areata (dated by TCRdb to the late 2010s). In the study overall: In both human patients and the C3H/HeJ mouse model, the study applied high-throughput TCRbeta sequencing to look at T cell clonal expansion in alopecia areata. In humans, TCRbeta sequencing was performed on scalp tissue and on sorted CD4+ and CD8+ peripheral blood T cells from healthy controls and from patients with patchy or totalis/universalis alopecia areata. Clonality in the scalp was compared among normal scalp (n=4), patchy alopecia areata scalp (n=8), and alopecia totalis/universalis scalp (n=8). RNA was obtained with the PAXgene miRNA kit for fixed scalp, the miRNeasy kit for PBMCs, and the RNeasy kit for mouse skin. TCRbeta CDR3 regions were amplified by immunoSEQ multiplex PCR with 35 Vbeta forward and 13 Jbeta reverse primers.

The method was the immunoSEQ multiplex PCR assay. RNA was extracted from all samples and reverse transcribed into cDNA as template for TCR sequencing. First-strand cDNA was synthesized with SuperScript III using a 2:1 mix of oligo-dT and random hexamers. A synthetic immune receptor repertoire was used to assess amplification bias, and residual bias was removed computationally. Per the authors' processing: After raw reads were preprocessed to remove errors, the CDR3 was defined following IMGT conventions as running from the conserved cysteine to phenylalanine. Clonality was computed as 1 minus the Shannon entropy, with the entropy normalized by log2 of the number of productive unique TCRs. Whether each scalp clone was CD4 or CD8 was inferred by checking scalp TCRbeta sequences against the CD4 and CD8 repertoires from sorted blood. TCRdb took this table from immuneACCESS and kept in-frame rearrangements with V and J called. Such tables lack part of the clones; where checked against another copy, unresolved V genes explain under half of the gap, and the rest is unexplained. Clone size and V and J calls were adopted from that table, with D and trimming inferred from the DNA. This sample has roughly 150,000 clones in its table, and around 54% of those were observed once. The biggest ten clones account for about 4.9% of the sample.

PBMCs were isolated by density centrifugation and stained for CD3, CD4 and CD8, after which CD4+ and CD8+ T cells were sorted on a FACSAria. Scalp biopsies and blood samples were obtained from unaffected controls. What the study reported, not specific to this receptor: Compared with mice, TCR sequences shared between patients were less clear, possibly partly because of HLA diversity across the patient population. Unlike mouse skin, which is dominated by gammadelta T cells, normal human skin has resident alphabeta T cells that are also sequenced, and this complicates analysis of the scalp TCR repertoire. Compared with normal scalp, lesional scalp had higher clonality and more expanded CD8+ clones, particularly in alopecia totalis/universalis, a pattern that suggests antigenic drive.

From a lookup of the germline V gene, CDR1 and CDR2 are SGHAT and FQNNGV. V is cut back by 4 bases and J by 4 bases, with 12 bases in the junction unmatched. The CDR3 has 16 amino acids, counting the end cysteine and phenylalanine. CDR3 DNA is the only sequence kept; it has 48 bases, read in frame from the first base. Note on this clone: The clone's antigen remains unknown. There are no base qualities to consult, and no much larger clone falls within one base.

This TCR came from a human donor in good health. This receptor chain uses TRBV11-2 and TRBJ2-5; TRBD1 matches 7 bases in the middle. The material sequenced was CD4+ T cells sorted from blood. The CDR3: CASSSISRQGVETQYF. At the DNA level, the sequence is TGTGCCAGCAGCTCAATCTCCCGACAGGGTGTAGAGACCCAGTACTTC.